The 20 T cell receptor beta chains listed next were all sequenced from one sample in a study of shared T cell receptors in the human thymus. TCRdb's copy holds only in-frame clones and misses some; the assay was immunoSEQ multiplex PCR. The sample yields hundreds of thousands of clones, around 87% seen once. These data are also associated with another study on human thymus T cells.

Sample: thymocytes. The receptors derive from a boy under two years old with a congenital heart defect.

The rearrangement joins TRBV28 to TRBJ2-1, with 12 bases fitting TRBD2. This CDR3 has 17 residues. J was trimmed by 6 bases and V by 3 bases; bases with no gene match: 9. CDR1 and CDR2 from the germline V gene are MDHEN and SYDVKM. CDR3 bases: TGTGCCAGCAGTTTTCCTAGCGGGAGGGCCGAGGGCAATGAGCAGTTCTTC. Encoded protein: CASSFPSGRAEGNEQFF.

The chain uses TRBV14 and TRBJ2-5, with TRBD1 identical over 8 bases. CDR3 size: 16 residues. Germline assignment: CDR1 SGHDN and CDR2 FVKESK. V shed 2 bases, J shed 3 bases, and the junction held 8 bases outside the gene matches. DNA for the CDR3: TGTGCCAGCAGCCAACTAAGAAGGGACAGGAAAGAGACCCAGTACTTC. Encoded protein: CASSQLRRDRKETQYF. The whole variable domain, remainder taken from reference TRBV14 and TRBJ2-5, is EAGVTQFPSHSVIEKGQTVTLRCDPISGHDNLYWYRRVMGKEIKFLLHFVKESKQDESGMPNNRFLAERTGGTYSTLKVQPAELEDSGVYFCASSQLRRDRKETQYFGPGTRLLVL.

The chain has TRBV18 and TRBJ2-1; 9 bases match TRBD1. Trimming at V came to 3 bases and at J to 7 bases, leaving 4 bases not matched to a gene. The CDR3 sequence is 14 residues long. Germline V gene data show CDR1 as KGHSH and CDR2 as LQKENI. CDR3 in amino acids: CASSPGTGLNEQFF. CDR3 sequence (DNA): TGTGCCAGCTCACCCGGGACAGGGTTGAATGAGCAGTTCTTC.

The chain links TRBV5-6 to TRBJ2-7; 9 bases agree with TRBD2. The CDR3 loop spans 16 amino acids. Trimming removed 0 bases from V and 0 bases from J; junction bases left unmatched: 4. CDR1 is SGHDT and CDR2 is YYEEEE in the germline V gene. DNA of the CDR3: TGTGCCAGCAGCTTGGGCTTTAGCGGGAGCTCCTACGAGCAGTACTTC. Its translation: CASSLGFSGSSYEQYF.

The rearrangement links TRBV7-2 to TRBJ2-3; 7 nucleotides align to TRBD1. Per germline, CDR1 SGHTA and CDR2 FQGNSA. The length of the CDR3 is 15 residues. V dropped 2 bases and J dropped 6; count of bases not matched to a gene: 8. The CDR3 protein is CASSLKQGYRDTQYF. CDR3 DNA sequence: TGTGCCAGCAGCTTAAAACAGGGGTACCGGGATACGCAGTATTTT.

The chain recombines TRBV6-5 with TRBJ1-5; 8 positions agree with TRBD1. From germline, CDR1 is MNHEY and CDR2 SVGAGI. The junction had 8 bases not matched to a gene; V was cut back by 5 bases and J by 5 bases. The CDR3 covers 15 residues. CDR3 sequence: CASSKGQGAHQPQHF. Written as DNA, the CDR3 is TGTGCCAGCAGTAAGGGGCAGGGGGCACATCAGCCCCAGCATTTT.

The chain employs TRBV29-1 and TRBJ2-2, with D perhaps matching TRBD1 (6 bases). CDR3 length equals 15 residues. Germline V gene data show CDR1 as SQVTM and CDR2 as ANQGSEA. V lost 2 bases and J lost 6, with 16 bases in between. Written as DNA, the CDR3 is TGCAGCGTTGAAAGTCCAGGGACAAACGCCGGGGAGCTGTTTTTT. It codes for CSVESPGTNAGELFF.

The chain is built from TRBV10-2 and TRBJ2-7; D might be TRBD1 (5 bases). CDR1 is WSHSY and CDR2 is SAAADI in the germline V gene. The CDR3 runs to 13 residues. The V gene lost 10 bases and the J gene lost 1 base, with 14 bases spanning the gap. The CDR3 region is CATLPQGSYEQYF. Here the CDR3 DNA reads TGCGCCACCCTTCCCCAGGGATCCTACGAGCAGTACTTC.

The chain uses TRBV10-1 and TRBJ2-2; possible D gene TRBD2, 5 bases. Trimming removed 0 bases at V and 7 bases at J, with 12 bases between. In germline, CDR1 is WNHNN, CDR2 SYGVQD (reference sequence). The CDR3 extends over 15 amino acids. The CDR3 DNA sequence: TGCGCCAGCAGTGAGTCGTGGGAGAGCGACGGGGAGCTGTTTTTT. Its protein is CASSESWESDGELFF.

The chain combines TRBV6-1 with TRBJ1-5; D unclear. Germline V gene lookup returns CDR1 MNHNS and CDR2 SASEGT. This CDR3 comprises 13 residues. Trimming took 7 bases from V and 5 from J, leaving 12 bases between them. The CDR3 protein is CASTGRFDQPQHF. CDR3 DNA: TGTGCCAGCACTGGGAGGTTCGATCAGCCCCAGCATTTT.

This clone was counted between two and nine times. The genes are TRBV6-6 and TRBJ1-4, with D possibly TRBD1 on 5 matching bases. The germline gives CDR1 MNHNY, CDR2 SVGAGI (reference sequence). V lost 7 bases, J lost 7 bases, and 19 bases lay in between. The CDR3 covers 15 residues. For the CDR3, the DNA is TGTGCCAGCATGTCCCGGGGGGGTCTAGGTGAAAAACTGTTTTTT. It specifies CASMSRGGLGEKLFF.

The rearrangement uses TRBV29-1 and TRBJ2-3; 11 bases agree with TRBD2. V lost 2 bases, J lost 1 base, and 5 bases stayed unmatched. The CDR3 covers 16 residues. The germline V gene encodes CDR1 SQVTM and CDR2 ANQGSEA. Here the CDR3 reads CSVERLAGGRTDTQYF. CDR3 DNA sequence: TGCAGCGTTGAACGGCTAGCGGGAGGTCGCACAGATACGCAGTATTTT.

The chain couples TRBV4-1 to TRBJ2-7; D is ambiguous. The CDR3 has 14 residues. CDR1 is MGHRA, CDR2 YSYEKL, per germline. The V and J ends lost 3 bases and 1 base respectively, with 10 bases between them. In nucleotides, the CDR3 is TGCGCCAGCAGCCAGGAGATCTGGTCCTACGAGCAGTACTTC. Translation gives CASSQEIWSYEQYF.

This clone occurred once. The J gene is TRBJ2-1, the V gene TRBV30; tentatively, D is TRBD2 (6 bases). This CDR3 is built from 17 residues. The germline V and J ends were trimmed by 1 base and 5 bases, with 21 bases remaining between them. In germline, CDR1 is GTSNPN, CDR2 SVGIG (reference sequence). The CDR3 loop reads CAWSGPKAGGGDNEQFF. The CDR3 DNA sequence: TGTGCCTGGAGTGGCCCAAAAGCGGGTGGCGGGGACAATGAGCAGTTCTTC.

V gene TRBV27 combines with J gene TRBJ2-7; D perhaps matches TRBD2 (6 bases). Per germline, CDR1 MNHEY and CDR2 SMNVEV (reference sequence). Trimming stripped 0 bases from V and 3 bases from J, with 15 bases between. The CDR3 runs 16 residues. For the CDR3, the DNA is TGTGCCAGCAGTTTATCGATGGGACGGGAGAACTACGAGCAGTACTTC. This encodes CASSLSMGRENYEQYF.

This clone was seen only once. V gene TRBV7-9 combines with J gene TRBJ1-1; 8 bases are a match to TRBD1. Germline trimming cut 1 base from V and 0 bases from J; bases unmatched to any gene: 4. The CDR3 contains 16 residues. Germline CDR1 reads SEHNR; CDR2 reads FQNEAQ (reference sequence). The CDR3 DNA reads TGTGCCAGCAGCTTAGGACAGGGGTGCATGAACACTGAAGCTTTCTTT. Protein: CASSLGQGCMNTEAFF. The complete variable domain, with remaining parts taken from reference TRBV7-9 and TRBJ1-1, reads DTGVSQNPRHKITKRGQNVTFRCDPISEHNRLYWYRQTLGQGPEFLTYFQNEAQLEKSRLLSDRFSAERPKGSFSTLEIQRTEQGDSAMYLCASSLGQGCMNTEAFFGQGTRLTVV.

The chain combines TRBV5-1 with TRBJ1-2; 7 bases are shared with TRBD1. This CDR3 is 15 amino acids long. Germline V lookup: CDR1 SGHRS, CDR2 YFSETQ. V trimming: 3 bases; J trimming: 6 bases; junction bases outside the gene matches: 11. For the CDR3, the DNA is TGCGCCAGCAGCTACGCAAGACAGGGACTCGATGGCTACACCTTC. This codes for CASSYARQGLDGYTF.

The CDR3 DNA follows: TGTGCCAGCAGTTTAGAGGGCGGGGGGAGTGAAAAACTGTTTTTT. Translation gives CASSLEGGGSEKLFF. This rearrangement joins TRBV28 to TRBJ1-4; tentatively, D is TRBD1 (5 bases). The CDR3 sequence is 15 residues long. Trimming pared 2 bases from V and 7 bases from J, leaving 14 bases between. Germline V lookup: CDR1 MDHEN, CDR2 SYDVKM.

This rearrangement joins TRBV5-6 to TRBJ2-4; TRBD2 might be the D (6 bases). The V gene's germline CDR1 is SGHDT and CDR2 YYEEEE. Between the trimmed V and J ends, which lost 4 bases and 3 bases, there was a span of 11 bases. The CDR3 runs 14 residues. CDR3 nucleotide sequence: TGTGCCAGCAGCCTTGCGGGAATCAAAAACATTCAGTACTTC. Amino acid sequence: CASSLAGIKNIQYF.

The chain uses TRBV5-3 and TRBJ1-2; the D gene is possibly TRBD1 (5 bases). TRBV5-3 is filed as an ORF, its function uncertain. CDR3 length equals 14 residues. With 2 bases removed from V and 4 bases from J, the gap between germline ends came to 12 bases. The CDR3 nucleotides read TGTGCCAGAAGCTTCTGGGGCGCCGGCTATGGCTACACCTTC. Translated: CARSFWGAGYGYTF.